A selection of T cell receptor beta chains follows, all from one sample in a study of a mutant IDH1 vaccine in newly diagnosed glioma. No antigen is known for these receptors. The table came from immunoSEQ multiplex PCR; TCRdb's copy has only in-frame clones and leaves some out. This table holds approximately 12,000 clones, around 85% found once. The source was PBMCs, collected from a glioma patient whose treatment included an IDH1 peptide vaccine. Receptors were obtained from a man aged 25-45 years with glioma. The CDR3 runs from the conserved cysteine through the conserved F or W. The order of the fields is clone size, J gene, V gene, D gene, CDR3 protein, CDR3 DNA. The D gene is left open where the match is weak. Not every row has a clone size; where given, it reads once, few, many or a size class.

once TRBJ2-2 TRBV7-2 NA CASSSPLGRRGAGELFF TGTGCCAGCAGCTCCCCACTTGGGAGAAGGGGGGCCGGGGAGCTGTTTTTT
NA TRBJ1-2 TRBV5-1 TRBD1 CASSLDDRGRTYGYTF TGCGCCAGCAGCTTGGATGACAGGGGCCGAACCTATGGCTACACCTTC
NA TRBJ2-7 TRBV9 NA CASSVGDVTYEQYF TGTGCCAGCAGCGTAGGGGACGTCACCTACGAGCAGTACTTC
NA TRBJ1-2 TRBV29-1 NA CSVLGAANYGYTF TGCAGCGTATTAGGAGCAGCTAACTATGGCTACACCTTC
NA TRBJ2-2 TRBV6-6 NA CASSVGGGTGELFF TGTGCCAGCTCTGTAGGAGGGGGCACCGGGGAGCTGTTTTTT
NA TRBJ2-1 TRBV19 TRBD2 CASSISPWAGGPYNEQFF TGTGCCAGTAGTATTTCCCCTTGGGCGGGAGGGCCCTACAATGAGCAGTTCTTC
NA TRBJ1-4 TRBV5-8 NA CASSPGVGRSEKLFF TGTGCCAGCAGCCCGGGCGTAGGGAGGAGTGAAAAACTGTTTTTT
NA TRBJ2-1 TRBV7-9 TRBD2 CASSFPTSGKNEQFF TGTGCCAGCAGCTTCCCGACTAGCGGGAAAAATGAGCAGTTCTTC
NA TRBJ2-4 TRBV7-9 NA CASSTKDSLLGKNIQYF TGTGCCAGCAGCACCAAAGACAGCCTTTTGGGCAAAAACATTCAGTACTTC
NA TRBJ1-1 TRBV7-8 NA CASSPMNTEAFF TGTGCCAGCAGCCCCATGAACACTGAAGCTTTCTTT
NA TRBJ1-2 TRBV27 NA CASSFSGSGNYGYTF TGTGCCAGCAGTTTTTCAGGGTCGGGGAACTATGGCTACACCTTC
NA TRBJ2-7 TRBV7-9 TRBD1 CASSPGTGPYEQYF TGTGCCAGCAGCCCAGGGACAGGGCCCTACGAGCAGTACTTC
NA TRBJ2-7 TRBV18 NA CASSPPESSYEQYF TGTGCCAGCTCACCACCAGAATCCTCCTACGAGCAGTACTTC
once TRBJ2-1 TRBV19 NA CASSRTLYNEQFF TGTGCCAGTAGTCGGACTCTTTACAATGAGCAGTTCTTC
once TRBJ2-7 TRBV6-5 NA CASSYSLQGGEEQYF TGTGCCAGCAGTTACTCTTTGCAGGGAGGAGAAGAGCAGTACTTC
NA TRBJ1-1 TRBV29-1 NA CSVDGQMNTEAFF TGCAGCGTTGATGGTCAGATGAACACTGAAGCTTTCTTT
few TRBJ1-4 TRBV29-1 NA CSGLRTAPYEKLFF TGCAGCGGACTCCGGACAGCCCCATATGAAAAACTGTTTTTT
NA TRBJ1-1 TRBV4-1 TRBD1 CASSRTVPLQGGQNTEAFF TGCGCCAGCAGCCGGACTGTCCCCTTACAGGGGGGGCAGAACACTGAAGCTTTCTTT
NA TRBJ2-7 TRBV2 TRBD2 CASSSSLAGTYEQYF TGTGCCAGCAGCTCCTCTCTAGCGGGGACCTACGAGCAGTACTTC
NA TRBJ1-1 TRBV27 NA CASSSPRAEEAFF TGTGCCAGCAGTTCGCCCCGGGCGGAGGAGGCTTTCTTT
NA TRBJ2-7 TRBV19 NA CASSGNPGEQYF TGTGCCAGTAGTGGGAACCCGGGCGAGCAGTACTTC